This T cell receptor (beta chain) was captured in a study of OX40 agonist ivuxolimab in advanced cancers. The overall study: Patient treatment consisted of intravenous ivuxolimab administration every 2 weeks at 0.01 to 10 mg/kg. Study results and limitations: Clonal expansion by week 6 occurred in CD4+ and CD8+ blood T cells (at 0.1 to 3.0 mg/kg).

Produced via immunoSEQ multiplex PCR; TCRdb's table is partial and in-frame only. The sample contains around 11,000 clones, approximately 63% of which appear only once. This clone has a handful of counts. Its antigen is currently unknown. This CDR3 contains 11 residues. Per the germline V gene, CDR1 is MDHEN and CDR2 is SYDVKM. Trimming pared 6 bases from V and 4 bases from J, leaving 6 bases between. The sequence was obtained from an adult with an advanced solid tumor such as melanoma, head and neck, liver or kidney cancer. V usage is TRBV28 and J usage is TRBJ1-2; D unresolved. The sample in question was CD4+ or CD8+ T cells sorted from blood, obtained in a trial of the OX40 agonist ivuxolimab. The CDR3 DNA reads TGTGCCAGCAGGGTGGGCTATGGCTACACCTTC. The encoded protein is CASRVGYGYTF.